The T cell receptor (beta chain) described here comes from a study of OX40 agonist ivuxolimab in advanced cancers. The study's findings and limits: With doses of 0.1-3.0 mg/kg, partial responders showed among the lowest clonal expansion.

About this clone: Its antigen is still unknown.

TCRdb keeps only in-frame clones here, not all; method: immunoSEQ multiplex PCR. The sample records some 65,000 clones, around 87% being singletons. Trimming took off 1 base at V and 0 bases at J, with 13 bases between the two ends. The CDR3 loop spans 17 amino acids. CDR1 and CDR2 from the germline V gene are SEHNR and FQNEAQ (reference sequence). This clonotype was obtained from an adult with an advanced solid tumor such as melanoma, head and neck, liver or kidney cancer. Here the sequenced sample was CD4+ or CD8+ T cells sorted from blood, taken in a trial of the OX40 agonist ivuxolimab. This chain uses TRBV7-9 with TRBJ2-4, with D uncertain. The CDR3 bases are TGTGCCAGCAGCTTAGATCGCCCAGACGAAGCCAAAAACATTCAGTACTTC. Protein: CASSLDRPDEAKNIQYF.